These 30 T cell receptor beta chains originate from one sample sequenced in a study of T cell responses to AZD1222 COVID-19 vaccine. Assay: immunoSEQ multiplex PCR; the TCRdb copy retains only in-frame clones and omits some. The sample holds about 190,000 clones, approximately 94% seen once. Sequencing was performed on peripheral blood, taken on day 0 of AZD1222 vaccination. Receptors originate from an adult in good health.

V usage is TRBV24-1 and J usage is TRBJ2-5; 10 bases agree with TRBD1. Germline CDR1 and CDR2: KGHDR and SFDVKD. This CDR3 is built from 14 residues. J lost 5 bases, V lost 5 bases, and 4 bases had no gene match. The CDR3 region is CATSAPDRGETQYF. The CDR3 DNA sequence: TGTGCCACCAGTGCCCCGGACAGGGGGGAGACCCAGTACTTC.

This rearrangement joins TRBV27 to TRBJ2-7; 11 bases fit TRBD2. The CDR3 extends over 16 amino acids. J lost 0 bases, V lost 2 bases, and 3 bases had no gene match. Germline loops: CDR1 MNHEY, CDR2 SMNVEV (reference sequence). The CDR3 nucleotides are TGTGCCAGCAGTTTAACGGGGACTAGCGGCTCCTACGAGCAGTACTTC. The encoded protein is CASSLTGTSGSYEQYF.

The chain combines TRBV29-1 with TRBJ2-1; weak D call: TRBD1 (6 bases). Germline V gene lookup returns CDR1 SQVTM and CDR2 ANQGSEA. V gave up 7 bases and J gave up 2 bases, with 6 bases separating them. The CDR3 consists of 11 residues. CDR3 nucleotide sequence: TGCAGCGGGACAGCCTACAATGAGCAGTTCTTC. Its translation: CSGTAYNEQFF.

The chain uses TRBV6-5 and TRBJ2-1; TRBD2 matches at 8 bases. With V trimmed by 5 bases and J by 8 bases, 8 bases remained unmatched. Looked up from germline, CDR1 is MNHEY and CDR2 is SVGAGI. The CDR3 sequence is 14 residues long. The CDR3 bases are TGTGCCAGCAGTCCCCCTGGACTAGCCGATGAGCAGTTCTTC. It specifies CASSPPGLADEQFF.

The chain joins TRBV28 to TRBJ1-1, with D unclear. Germline V gives CDR1 MDHEN, CDR2 SYDVKM. The ends were cut back, 3 bases at V and 3 bases at J, with 8 bases in the middle. This CDR3 is 13 amino acids long. The chain's CDR3 is CASSFERYTEAFF. In nucleotides, the CDR3 is TGTGCCAGCAGTTTTGAAAGGTACACTGAAGCTTTCTTT.

This clone has more than one count but fewer than ten. The chain employs TRBV6-5 and TRBJ2-6; tentatively, D is TRBD1 (6 bases). Trimming pared 6 bases from V and 0 bases from J, leaving 9 bases between. CDR3 length equals 15 residues. CDR1 and CDR2 (germline): MNHEY, SVGAGI. CDR3 residues: CASRGHTSGANVLTF. The DNA of the CDR3 is TGTGCCAGCAGGGGACATACCTCTGGGGCCAACGTCCTGACTTTC.

V gene TRBV5-6 combines with J gene TRBJ1-1, with no clear D. Trimming removed 4 bases from V and 8 bases from J, with 15 bases in between. This CDR3 has 13 amino acids. The germline V gene encodes CDR1 SGHDT and CDR2 YYEEEE. This CDR3 is CASSGEVSGEAFF. CDR3 bases: TGTGCCAGCAGCGGGGAGGTGTCAGGAGAAGCTTTCTTT.

This clone has only one observation. The genes are TRBV5-6 and TRBJ1-2, with D possibly being TRBD1 (5 bases). Trimming removed 0 bases from V and 3 bases from J, with 9 bases in between. The germline V gene encodes CDR1 SGHDT and CDR2 YYEEEE. This CDR3 region has 14 residues. DNA for the CDR3: TGTGCCAGCAGCTTGGTCAGGGCTTACTATGGCTACACCTTC. Translating it yields CASSLVRAYYGYTF.

This clone appeared a single time. The chain carries TRBV28 and TRBJ2-2; TRBD2 aligns across 9 bases. After removal of 4 bases from V and 5 bases from J, the junction contained 2 bases not matched to a gene. Germline V CDR1 and CDR2: MDHEN, SYDVKM. This CDR3 has 14 amino acids. The CDR3 protein is CASSSLAGTGELFF. The CDR3 region has the DNA TGTGCCAGCAGTTCGCTAGCGGGAACCGGGGAGCTGTTTTTT.

J is TRBJ1-6 and V is TRBV27; 8 nucleotides match TRBD1. This CDR3 region has 14 residues. Trimming at V came to 5 bases and at J to 10 bases, leaving 7 bases not matched to a gene. The germline gives CDR1 MNHEY, CDR2 SMNVEV (reference sequence). CDR3 nucleotide sequence: TGTGCCAGCAGTCTGGACAGGGTTTGGTCACCCCTCCACTTT. Translation: CASSLDRVWSPLHF.

This clone was seen just once. V is TRBV11-2 and J is TRBJ2-2; D is possibly TRBD1 (6 bases). V was shortened by 7 bases and J by 0 bases, with 9 bases between the two germline ends. The CDR3 has 14 residues. Germline assignment: CDR1 SGHAT and CDR2 FQNNGV. The CDR3 DNA reads TGTGCCAGCACTAAGGGGGCGAACACCGGGGAGCTGTTTTTT. This gives the protein CASTKGANTGELFF.

J is TRBJ1-3 and V is TRBV6-5; D is possibly TRBD1 (5 bases). The CDR3 spans 15 residues. Germline V CDR1 and CDR2: MNHEY, SVGAGI. Trimming pared 8 bases from V and 4 bases from J, leaving 18 bases between. CDR3 nucleotides: TGTGCCAGCGGCCCGGGAGGGGTATCGGGAAACACCATATATTTT. Encoded protein: CASGPGGVSGNTIYF.

Comment on this clone: In the same sample, other DNA sequences code for this CDR3. The V and J genes are TRBV27 and TRBJ1-1, with D unclear. Germline assignment: CDR1 MNHEY and CDR2 SMNVEV (reference sequence). Trimming left V 3 bases short and J 2 bases short, with 7 bases between. The CDR3 covers 13 residues. This CDR3 is CASSLSANTEAFF. The CDR3 DNA sequence: TGTGCCAGCAGTTTGTCAGCAAACACTGAAGCTTTCTTT.

The chain carries TRBV30 and TRBJ1-1; weak D call: TRBD1 (6 bases). Germline CDR1 and CDR2: GTSNPN and SVGIG (reference sequence). The CDR3 is 15 amino acids. The V end lost 0 bases, the J end lost 3 bases, and 14 bases lay between the germline ends. Written as DNA, the CDR3 is TGTGCCTGGAGTGTAAGTTTTTCAGGGGACACTGAAGCTTTCTTT. It yields the protein CAWSVSFSGDTEAFF.

This clone was recorded once. This chain connects TRBV19 to TRBJ2-4; D assignment may be TRBD1 or TRBD2 (5 bases each). The CDR3 totals 15 residues. V lost 5 bases and J 0 bases, leaving 11 bases between the germline ends. Germline loops: CDR1 LNHDA, CDR2 SQIVND (reference sequence). CDR3 in DNA: TGTGCCAGTAGTCCGCAGGGAGTAGCCAAAAACATTCAGTACTTC. Protein sequence: CASSPQGVAKNIQYF.

The V gene is TRBV30, the J gene TRBJ1-1; the D is unclear. V lost 0 bases to trimming and J lost 4 bases, with 3 bases between them. CDR1 GTSNPN and CDR2 SVGIG come from the germline V gene (reference sequence). This CDR3 has 11 amino acids. DNA of the CDR3: TGTGCCTGGAGTGTACCCACTGAAGCTTTCTTT. It translates to CAWSVPTEAFF.

The chain joins TRBV6-4 to TRBJ2-3, with D maybe TRBD2 (5 bases). This CDR3 contains 15 residues. CDR1 is MRHNA and CDR2 is SNTAGT in the germline V gene. V was cut by 4 bases and J by 4 bases, with 15 bases left in between. The CDR3 region is CASSAEGLGADTQYF. The CDR3 region has the DNA TGTGCCAGCAGTGCAGAGGGCCTTGGCGCAGATACGCAGTATTTT.

The genes are TRBV10-2 and TRBJ2-5; D gene unclear. CDR1 is WSHSY, CDR2 SAAADI, per germline. CDR3 length: 14 amino acids. V was clipped by 0 bases and J by 2 bases, with 7 bases between them. The CDR3 region is CASSESWSQETQYF. In DNA form, the CDR3 reads TGCGCCAGCAGTGAGTCTTGGTCTCAAGAGACCCAGTACTTC.

Only one count was recorded for this clone. This chain joins TRBV5-1 and TRBJ1-6, with TRBD1 matching 7 bases. Germline-derived CDR1 and CDR2 are SGHRS and YFSETQ. V shed 0 bases, J shed 7 bases, and the junction held 4 bases outside the gene matches. CDR3 length: 15 amino acids. The CDR3 loop reads CASSLGQGSNSPLHF. In DNA, the CDR3 is TGCGCCAGCAGCTTGGGACAGGGATCGAATTCACCCCTCCACTTT.

Only a few counts were recorded for this clone. The chain is built from TRBV7-9 and TRBJ1-2; 7 bases match TRBD1. V shed 4 bases, J shed 6 bases, and the junction held 14 bases outside the gene matches. The CDR3 is made up of 16 amino acids. The V gene's germline CDR1 is SEHNR and CDR2 FQNEAQ (reference sequence). The CDR3 sequence is CASSSKLRQGGHGYTF. CDR3 coding DNA: TGTGCCAGCAGCTCTAAATTACGACAGGGAGGACATGGCTACACCTTC.

The V call is TRBV10-3, the J call TRBJ2-7; D is perhaps TRBD1 or TRBD2 (5 bases each). V was clipped by 2 bases and J by 2 bases, with 13 bases between them. CDR3 length: 15 amino acids. Germline V gene lookup returns CDR1 ENHRY and CDR2 SYGVKD. The CDR3 spells CAISEQRDGTYEQYF. DNA for the CDR3: TGTGCCATCAGTGAGCAAAGGGACGGAACCTACGAGCAGTACTTC.

This chain joins TRBV28 and TRBJ1-5; D is undetermined. The CDR3 is made up of 16 amino acids. Germline V gives CDR1 MDHEN, CDR2 SYDVKM. V lost 2 bases, J lost 2 bases, and 13 bases lay in between. Here the CDR3 DNA reads TGTGCCAGCAGTTTAAATGCTATCGGACGCAATCAGCCCCAGCATTTT. Translated, it gives CASSLNAIGRNQPQHF. The entire variable domain, with the rest obtained from reference TRBV28 and TRBJ1-5, is as follows: DVKVTQSSRYLVKRTGEKVFLECVQDMDHENMFWYRQDPGLGLRLIYFSYDVKMKEKGDIPEGYSVSREKKERFSLILESASTNQTSMYLCASSLNAIGRNQPQHFGDGTRLSIL.

J is TRBJ2-7 and V is TRBV10-1; 12 nucleotides match TRBD2. From germline, CDR1 is WNHNN and CDR2 SYGVQD (reference sequence). The CDR3 has 17 amino acids. With V trimmed by 2 bases and J by 3 bases, 8 bases remained unmatched. CDR3 residues: CASSESLAGGLHYEQYF. CDR3 in DNA: TGCGCCAGCAGTGAGAGCCTAGCGGGAGGGCTCCACTACGAGCAGTACTTC.

The sample holds one count of this clone. J is TRBJ2-2 and V is TRBV11-3, with 7 bases matching TRBD1. Trimming removed 5 bases from V and 4 bases from J; junction bases left unmatched: 7. The CDR3 contains 15 residues. Per germline, CDR1 SGHNT and CDR2 YENEEA. The DNA for the CDR3 is TGTGCCAGCAGCCGGAGGACAGGTTCCACCGGGGAGCTGTTTTTT. It codes for CASSRRTGSTGELFF. Supplemented by reference TRBV11-3 and TRBJ2-2, the full variable domain reads EAGVVQSPRYKIIEKKQPVAFWCNPISGHNTLYWYLQNLGQGPELLIRYENEEAVDDSQLPKDRFSAERLKGVDSTLKIQPAELGDSAVYLCASSRRTGSTGELFFGEGSRLTVL.

The chain is built from TRBV19 and TRBJ1-1; D unclear. Trimming shortened V by 3 bases and J by 1 base, and 6 bases separated the two germline ends. Germline CDR1 and CDR2: LNHDA and SQIVND (reference sequence). The CDR3 has 13 residues. The CDR3: CASSIKRNTEAFF. In nucleotides, the CDR3 is TGTGCCAGTAGTATTAAGAGGAACACTGAAGCTTTCTTT.

This chain joins TRBV6-6 and TRBJ1-2; tentatively, D is TRBD1 (6 bases). Germline CDR1 and CDR2: MNHNY and SVGAGI (reference sequence). The V end was cut by 5 bases, the J end by 3 bases, with 16 bases between. The CDR3 sequence is 15 residues long. CDR3 residues: CASSSSYRADYGYTF. The DNA for the CDR3 is TGTGCCAGCAGTAGCAGTTACAGGGCAGACTATGGCTACACCTTC.

The chain carries TRBV24-1 and TRBJ2-1; 10 bases are a match to TRBD2. The J segment lost 6 bases and the V segment lost 4 bases, leaving 11 bases of the junction unmatched. The V gene's germline CDR1 is KGHDR and CDR2 SFDVKD. This CDR3 region has 17 residues. This CDR3 is CATSEPTLAGDSNEQFF. The CDR3 DNA follows: TGTGCCACCAGTGAACCTACCCTAGCGGGAGACTCCAATGAGCAGTTCTTC.

CDR3 sequence reads: CASSFVTRDTGELFF. DNA of the CDR3: TGTGCCAGCAGTTTTGTGACAAGGGACACCGGGGAGCTGTTTTTT. The rearrangement uses TRBV28 and TRBJ2-2; D remains ambiguous. There are 15 residues in the CDR3. V was shortened by 3 bases and J by 3 bases, with 11 bases between the two germline ends. The germline CDR1 and CDR2 sequences are MDHEN and SYDVKM.

The chain employs TRBV6-5 and TRBJ1-1; D is unclear. This CDR3 has 13 amino acids. V lost 6 bases and J lost 6, with 14 bases in between. The germline V gene encodes CDR1 MNHEY and CDR2 SVGAGI. DNA of the CDR3: TGTGCCAGCAGCAACAAGGGTCCCCCTGAAGCTTTCTTT. Residues: CASSNKGPPEAFF.

The rearrangement links TRBV3-1 (or the pseudogene TRBV3-2) to TRBJ1-1, with a tentative D call TRBD1 (6 bases). The CDR3 loop spans 15 amino acids. Germline V gene data show CDR1 as LGHDT and CDR2 as YNNKEL (reference sequence). Trimming took off 1 base at V and 4 bases at J, with 13 bases between the two ends. The CDR3 region is CASSQGRGGGTEAFF. As DNA, the CDR3 is TGTGCCAGCAGCCAAGGCCGGGGAGGGGGCACTGAAGCTTTCTTT.